A selection of T cell receptor beta chains follows, all from one sample in a study of radiation and T cells in renal cell carcinoma. Profiled with immunoSEQ multiplex PCR; TCRdb holds only in-frame clones, not every one. The sample includes 150,000 to 200,000 clones, 88% of them seen just once. The sample was blood, taken from a patient whose treatment included radiotherapy and nephrectomy. Receptors were obtained from a woman aged 45-60 years with renal cell carcinoma. The CDR3 runs from the conserved cysteine through the conserved F or W. Fields, in order: clone size, J gene, D gene, V gene, CDR3 DNA, CDR3 protein. D genes are given only for firm matches. Expanded clones are given a class, and other clones once, few, many or no size at all.

clone_size: .
j_call: TRBJ1-2
d_call: .
v_call: TRBV15
cdr3_nt: TGTGCCACCAGCAGATCGTTTAATGGCTACACCTTC
cdr3_aa: CATSRSFNGYTF

clone_size: .
j_call: TRBJ2-7
d_call: TRBD1
v_call: TRBV2
cdr3_nt: TGTGCCAGCACAAAGGGACAGCGATTCTACGAGCAGTACTTC
cdr3_aa: CASTKGQRFYEQYF

clone_size: few
j_call: TRBJ1-2
d_call: .
v_call: TRBV2
cdr3_nt: TGTGCCAGCACTGGACCCGGGGGCTACACCTTC
cdr3_aa: CASTGPGGYTF

clone_size: .
j_call: TRBJ1-4
d_call: .
v_call: TRBV5-6
cdr3_nt: TGTGCCAGCAGCTTGATGGGGGGCTTAACTAATGAAAAACTGTTTTTT
cdr3_aa: CASSLMGGLTNEKLFF

clone_size: few
j_call: TRBJ1-1
d_call: .
v_call: TRBV9
cdr3_nt: TGTGCCAGCAGCGAGGCCACGGACAGAAGAGCTTTCTTT
cdr3_aa: CASSEATDRRAFF

clone_size: .
j_call: TRBJ2-5
d_call: TRBD1
v_call: TRBV5-1
cdr3_nt: TGCGCCAGCAGCCCCGGGACAGGTCAAGAGACCCAGTACTTC
cdr3_aa: CASSPGTGQETQYF

clone_size: .
j_call: TRBJ1-2
d_call: .
v_call: TRBV6-5
cdr3_nt: TGTGCCAGCAGTTACAGGGGCGGCTACACCTTC
cdr3_aa: CASSYRGGYTF

clone_size: .
j_call: TRBJ1-1
d_call: .
v_call: TRBV10-3
cdr3_nt: TGTGCCATCAGTGGACACGGCGAGTCTGAAGCTTTCTTT
cdr3_aa: CAISGHGESEAFF

clone_size: .
j_call: TRBJ1-3
d_call: .
v_call: TRBV25-1
cdr3_nt: TGTGCCAGCAGCAACTCTGGAAACACCATATATTTT
cdr3_aa: CASSNSGNTIYF

clone_size: .
j_call: TRBJ1-2
d_call: .
v_call: TRBV5-6
cdr3_nt: TGTGCCAGCAGCTCTGGAAGGAACTATGGCTACACCTTC
cdr3_aa: CASSSGRNYGYTF

clone_size: .
j_call: TRBJ1-2
d_call: .
v_call: TRBV28
cdr3_nt: TGTGCCACAGGGTTGAACTATGGCTACACCTTC
cdr3_aa: CATGLNYGYTF

clone_size: .
j_call: TRBJ2-7
d_call: .
v_call: TRBV6-1
cdr3_nt: TGTGCCAGCAGTGAATATTACTACGAGCAGTACTTC
cdr3_aa: CASSEYYYEQYF

clone_size: .
j_call: TRBJ1-5
d_call: .
v_call: TRBV28
cdr3_nt: TGTGCCAGCAGCCCCCCAAATCAGCCCCAGCATTTT
cdr3_aa: CASSPPNQPQHF

clone_size: .
j_call: TRBJ1-3
d_call: .
v_call: TRBV7-9
cdr3_nt: TGTGCCAGCAGCTTAAGACTGGCGGGGGCTTCTGGAAACACCATATATTTT
cdr3_aa: CASSLRLAGASGNTIYF

clone_size: .
j_call: TRBJ1-1
d_call: TRBD1
v_call: TRBV19
cdr3_nt: TGTGCCAGTAGTATGACAGGGTTCGGCGAAGCTTTCTTT
cdr3_aa: CASSMTGFGEAFF

clone_size: .
j_call: TRBJ1-3
d_call: .
v_call: TRBV6-5
cdr3_nt: TGTGCCAGCAGTTACTCCGTGGACTCTGGAAACACCATATATTTT
cdr3_aa: CASSYSVDSGNTIYF

clone_size: .
j_call: TRBJ1-4
d_call: .
v_call: TRBV7-8
cdr3_nt: TGTGCCAGCAGCTTAGCAGTAGGGGGATTTGAAAAACTGTTTTTT
cdr3_aa: CASSLAVGGFEKLFF